This T cell receptor (beta chain) was identified in a study of T-cell reconstitution after alpha-beta-depleted transplantation in children listed by TCRdb under 2016. For the study in its entirety: T-cell immune reconstitution after TCRalphabeta/CD19-depleted allogeneic hematopoietic cell transplantation in children was quantitatively tracked in the study by means of TCR repertoire profiling. Overall study results and their limits: In some patients, high TCRbeta diversity at day 60 was attributed to recipient T cells and intrathymic progenitors that had survived conditioning. Hyperexpanded clone frequencies declined over subsequent months; after one year, T-cell counts and TCRbeta diversity were mostly attributed to newly produced T cells. Apparently early alphabetaT-cell count recovery about two months after transplant reportedly relied on only several hundred rapidly expanded clones derived from non-depleted graft cells.

The CDR3 runs 11 amino acids, cysteine and phenylalanine included. Solely the CDR3 DNA is kept, with 33 bases framed from the first base. V was cut back by 8 bases and J by 7 bases, leaving a gap of 11 bases between them. CDR1 MNHNS and CDR2 SASEGT were looked up in the germline V gene. This clonotype was seen more than once but under ten times. Its antigen has not been determined. No base quality values were provided; no much bigger clone lies one nucleotide off. Receptor libraries were prepared by PCR. TCRdb names Illumina HiSeq 2500 as the instrument used. TCR libraries were prepared with molecular barcoding, using unique molecular identifiers to normalize TCRbeta repertoire quantification. Using fastp at Q25 and MiXCR, TCRdb reprocessed the public reads and kept productive beta chains. Rows with one shared CDR3 protein collapse into an entry with the most common genes and DNA. The sample table lists around 100,000 distinct CDR3 sequences, around a tenth of them with a count of one. The ten largest clones take up under 40% of the sample.

Reading the label with the study, this specimen's treatment or condition is: allogeneic hematopoietic cell transplantation with graft depleted of TCRalphabeta T cells and CD19 B cells. TCRalphabeta/CD19-depleted allogeneic hematopoietic cell grafts were given to the transplant recipients, all of whom were children. The sequence joins TRBV6-1 to TRBJ2-5, with TRBD2 perhaps the D gene, on 5 matching bases. The sequence was collected from a boy between 2 and 10 years old with acute lymphoblastic leukemia, due to receive a stem cell transplant. This material consisted of PBMCs, taken before TCRalphabeta/CD19-depleted stem cell transplant. The CDR3 is CASAGPGTQYF. The bases are TGTGCCAGCGCGGGCCCTGGGACCCAGTACTTC.